A selection of T cell receptor beta chains follows, all from one sample in a study of blood T cell repertoires in COVID-19. Clones were read by immunoSEQ multiplex PCR, and TCRdb kept only the in-frame ones, dropping some. Altogether 45,000 to 60,000 clones are present, roughly 84% being singletons, with the ten largest covering around 11%. Material for sequencing was peripheral blood. All receptors derive from a man between 65 and 79 years old with active COVID-19. CDR3s leave out the opening cysteine and the closing phenylalanine or tryptophan. D genes are given only for firm matches. Size is omitted from some rows. Given values are once, few, many or a class for expanded clones.

J gene: TRBJ2-7; V gene: TRBV24-1; clone size: .; CDR3 length: 15; D gene: TRBD2; CDR3 protein: ATSATQRGRRSYEQY
J gene: TRBJ2-3; V gene: TRBV19; clone size: few; CDR3 length: 13; D gene: .; CDR3 protein: ASSMSSAQRSAQY
J gene: TRBJ2-3; V gene: TRBV5-1; clone size: .; CDR3 length: 13; D gene: .; CDR3 protein: ASSLVSTSTDTQY
J gene: TRBJ1-2; V gene: TRBV19; clone size: .; CDR3 length: 11; D gene: .; CDR3 protein: ASSVTFSYGYT
J gene: TRBJ2-5; V gene: TRBV12-5; clone size: .; CDR3 length: 12; D gene: .; CDR3 protein: ASGSRQFGETQY
J gene: TRBJ1-5; V gene: TRBV6-5; clone size: .; CDR3 length: 13; D gene: TRBD1; CDR3 protein: ASRLGTASNQPQH
J gene: TRBJ2-3; V gene: TRBV5-1; clone size: .; CDR3 length: 14; D gene: TRBD2; CDR3 protein: ASSLSTSGNTDTQY
J gene: TRBJ2-7; V gene: TRBV18; clone size: .; CDR3 length: 14; D gene: TRBD2; CDR3 protein: ASSFLGAGDHYEQY
J gene: TRBJ2-3; V gene: TRBV28; clone size: .; CDR3 length: 10; D gene: .; CDR3 protein: ASSVVTDTQY
J gene: TRBJ1-1; V gene: TRBV12-3/TRBV12-4; clone size: .; CDR3 length: 10; D gene: .; CDR3 protein: ASSRQNTEAF
J gene: TRBJ1-5; V gene: TRBV6-5; clone size: .; CDR3 length: 13; D gene: .; CDR3 protein: ASSSTGTAHQPQH
J gene: TRBJ1-6; V gene: TRBV6-4; clone size: .; CDR3 length: 13; D gene: TRBD1; CDR3 protein: ASWDRSSYNSPLH
J gene: TRBJ1-6; V gene: TRBV7-2; clone size: .; CDR3 length: 13; D gene: .; CDR3 protein: ASSLEGAGDSPLH